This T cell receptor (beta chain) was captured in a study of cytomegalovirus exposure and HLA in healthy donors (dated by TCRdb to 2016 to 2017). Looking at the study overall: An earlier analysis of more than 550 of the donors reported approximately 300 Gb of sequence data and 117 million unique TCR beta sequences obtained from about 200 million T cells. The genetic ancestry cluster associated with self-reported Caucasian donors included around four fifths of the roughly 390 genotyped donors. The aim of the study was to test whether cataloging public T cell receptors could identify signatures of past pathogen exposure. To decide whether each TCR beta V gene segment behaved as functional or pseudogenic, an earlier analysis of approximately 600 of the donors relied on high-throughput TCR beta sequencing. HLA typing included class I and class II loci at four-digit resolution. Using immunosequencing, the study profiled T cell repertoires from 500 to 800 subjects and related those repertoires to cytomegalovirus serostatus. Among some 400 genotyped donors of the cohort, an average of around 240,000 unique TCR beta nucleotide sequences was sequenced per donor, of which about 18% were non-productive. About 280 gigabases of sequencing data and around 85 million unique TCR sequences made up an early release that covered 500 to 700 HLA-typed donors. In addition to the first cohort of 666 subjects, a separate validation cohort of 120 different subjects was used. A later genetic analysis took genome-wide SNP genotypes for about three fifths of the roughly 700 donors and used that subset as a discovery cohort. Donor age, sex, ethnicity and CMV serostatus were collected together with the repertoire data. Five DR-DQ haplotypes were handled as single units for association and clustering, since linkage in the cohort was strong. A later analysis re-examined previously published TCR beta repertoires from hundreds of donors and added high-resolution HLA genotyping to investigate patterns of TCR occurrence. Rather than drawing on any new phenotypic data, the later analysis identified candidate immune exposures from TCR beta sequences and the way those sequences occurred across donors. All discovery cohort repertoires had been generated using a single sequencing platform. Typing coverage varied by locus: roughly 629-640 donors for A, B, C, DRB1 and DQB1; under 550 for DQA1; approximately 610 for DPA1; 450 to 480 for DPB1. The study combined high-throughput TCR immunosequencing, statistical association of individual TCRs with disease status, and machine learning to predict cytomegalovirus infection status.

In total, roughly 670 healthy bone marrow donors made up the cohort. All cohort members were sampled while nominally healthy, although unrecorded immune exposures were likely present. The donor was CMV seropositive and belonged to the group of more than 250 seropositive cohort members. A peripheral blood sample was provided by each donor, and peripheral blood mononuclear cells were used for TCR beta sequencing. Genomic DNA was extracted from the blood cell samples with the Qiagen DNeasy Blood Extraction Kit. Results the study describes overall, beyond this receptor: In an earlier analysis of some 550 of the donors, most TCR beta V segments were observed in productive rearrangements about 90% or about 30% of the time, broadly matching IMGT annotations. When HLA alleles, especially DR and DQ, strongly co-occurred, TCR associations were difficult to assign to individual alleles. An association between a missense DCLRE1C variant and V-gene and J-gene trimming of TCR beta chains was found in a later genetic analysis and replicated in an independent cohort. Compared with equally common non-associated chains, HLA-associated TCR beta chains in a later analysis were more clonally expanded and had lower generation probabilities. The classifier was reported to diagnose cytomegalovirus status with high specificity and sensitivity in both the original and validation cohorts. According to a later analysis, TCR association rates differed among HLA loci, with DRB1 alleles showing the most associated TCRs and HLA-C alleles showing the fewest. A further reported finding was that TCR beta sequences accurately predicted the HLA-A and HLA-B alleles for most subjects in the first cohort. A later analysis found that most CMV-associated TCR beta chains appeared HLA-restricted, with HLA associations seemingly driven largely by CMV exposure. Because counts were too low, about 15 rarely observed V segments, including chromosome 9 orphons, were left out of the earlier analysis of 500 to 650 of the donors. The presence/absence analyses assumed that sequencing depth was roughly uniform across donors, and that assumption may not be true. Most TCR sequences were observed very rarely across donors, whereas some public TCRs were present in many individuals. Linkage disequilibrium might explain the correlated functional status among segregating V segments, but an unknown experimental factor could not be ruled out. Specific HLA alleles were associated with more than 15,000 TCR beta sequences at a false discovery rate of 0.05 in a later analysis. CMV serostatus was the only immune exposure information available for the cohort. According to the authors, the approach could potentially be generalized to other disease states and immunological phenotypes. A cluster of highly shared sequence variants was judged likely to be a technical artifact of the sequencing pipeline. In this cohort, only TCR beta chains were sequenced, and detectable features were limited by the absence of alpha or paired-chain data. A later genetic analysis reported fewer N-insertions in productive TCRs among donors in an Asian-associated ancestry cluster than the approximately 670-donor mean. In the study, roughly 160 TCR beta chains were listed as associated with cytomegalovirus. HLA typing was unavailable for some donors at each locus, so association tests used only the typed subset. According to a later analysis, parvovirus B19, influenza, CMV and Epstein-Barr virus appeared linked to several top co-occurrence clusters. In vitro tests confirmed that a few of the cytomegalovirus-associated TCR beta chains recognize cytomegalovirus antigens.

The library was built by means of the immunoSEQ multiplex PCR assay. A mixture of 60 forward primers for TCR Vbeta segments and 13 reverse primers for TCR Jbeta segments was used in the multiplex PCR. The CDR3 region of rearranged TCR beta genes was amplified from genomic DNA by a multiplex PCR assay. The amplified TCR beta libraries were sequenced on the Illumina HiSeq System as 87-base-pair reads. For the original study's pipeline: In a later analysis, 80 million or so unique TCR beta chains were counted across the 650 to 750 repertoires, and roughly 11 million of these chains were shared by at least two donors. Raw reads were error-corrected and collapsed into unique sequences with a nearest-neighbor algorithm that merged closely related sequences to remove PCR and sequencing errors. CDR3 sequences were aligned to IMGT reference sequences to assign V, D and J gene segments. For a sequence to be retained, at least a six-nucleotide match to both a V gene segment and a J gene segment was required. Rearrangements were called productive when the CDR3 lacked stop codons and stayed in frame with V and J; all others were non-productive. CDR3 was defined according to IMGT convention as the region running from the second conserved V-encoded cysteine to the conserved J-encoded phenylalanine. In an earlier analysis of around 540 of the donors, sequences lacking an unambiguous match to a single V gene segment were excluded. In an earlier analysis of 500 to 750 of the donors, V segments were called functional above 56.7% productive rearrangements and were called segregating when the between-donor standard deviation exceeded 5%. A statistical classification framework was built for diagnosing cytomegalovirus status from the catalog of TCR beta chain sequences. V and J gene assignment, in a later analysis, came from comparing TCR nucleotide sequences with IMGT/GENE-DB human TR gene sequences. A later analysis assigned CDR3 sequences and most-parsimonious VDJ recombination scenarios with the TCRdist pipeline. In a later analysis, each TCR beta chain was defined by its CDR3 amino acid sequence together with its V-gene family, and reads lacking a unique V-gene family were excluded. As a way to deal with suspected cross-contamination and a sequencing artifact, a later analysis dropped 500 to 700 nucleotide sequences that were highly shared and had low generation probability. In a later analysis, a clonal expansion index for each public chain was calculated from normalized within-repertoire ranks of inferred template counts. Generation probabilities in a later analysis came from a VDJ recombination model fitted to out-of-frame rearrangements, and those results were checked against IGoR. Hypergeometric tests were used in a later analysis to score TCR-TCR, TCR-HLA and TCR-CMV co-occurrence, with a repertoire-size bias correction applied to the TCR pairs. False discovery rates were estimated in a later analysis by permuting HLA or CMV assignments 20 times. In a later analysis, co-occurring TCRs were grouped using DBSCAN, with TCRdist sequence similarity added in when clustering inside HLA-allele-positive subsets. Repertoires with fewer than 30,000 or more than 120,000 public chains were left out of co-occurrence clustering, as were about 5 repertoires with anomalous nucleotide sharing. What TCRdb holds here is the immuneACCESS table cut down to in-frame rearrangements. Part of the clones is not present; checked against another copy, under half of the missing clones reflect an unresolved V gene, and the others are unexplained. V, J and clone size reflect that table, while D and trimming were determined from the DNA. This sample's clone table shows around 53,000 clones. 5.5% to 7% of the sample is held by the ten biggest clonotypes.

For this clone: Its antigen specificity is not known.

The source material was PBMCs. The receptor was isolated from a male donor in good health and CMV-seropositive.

The DNA reads as follows: TGTGCCAGCAGTAACGGGGAATCCGTTTATGGCTACACCTTC. It encodes CASSNGESVYGYTF. The rearranged chain carries TRBV5-6 and TRBJ1-2; the D gene identity is not certain. Its CDR3 holds 14 amino acids, cysteine through phenylalanine. Just the 42-base CDR3 DNA is kept, in frame starting at base 1. The CDR1 and CDR2 encoded by the germline V gene are SGHDT and YYEEEE. V loses 5 bases, J loses 5 bases, and the germline ends lie 16 bases apart.